This TCR beta chain was sequenced for a study of cytomegalovirus exposure and HLA in healthy donors. Study-level findings and limits: TCR beta sequences numbering some 17,000 were associated with HLA alleles at 0.05 false discovery rate in a later analysis.

Note on this clone: Antigen: not known.

The CDR3 consists of 16 residues. Germline V gene data show CDR1 as MNHEY and CDR2 as SMNVEV (reference sequence). Primers for the PCR totalled 60 Vbeta and 13 Jbeta. TCRdb's table, derived via immunoSEQ multiplex PCR, lists solely in-frame clones and lacks some. The table has about 210,000 clones, about 80% seen once. V usage is TRBV27 and J usage is TRBJ2-5; 8 bases match TRBD1. The last part of the DNA fits TRBJ2-7 better; the J call may be wrong. Sequencing input: PBMCs. This receptor was taken from a male donor in good health and CMV-seronegative. The CDR3 here is CASSYSTPQGAYEQYF. CDR3 nucleotides: TGTGCCAGCAGTTACTCCACGCCACAGGGGGCCTACGAGCAGTACTTC.